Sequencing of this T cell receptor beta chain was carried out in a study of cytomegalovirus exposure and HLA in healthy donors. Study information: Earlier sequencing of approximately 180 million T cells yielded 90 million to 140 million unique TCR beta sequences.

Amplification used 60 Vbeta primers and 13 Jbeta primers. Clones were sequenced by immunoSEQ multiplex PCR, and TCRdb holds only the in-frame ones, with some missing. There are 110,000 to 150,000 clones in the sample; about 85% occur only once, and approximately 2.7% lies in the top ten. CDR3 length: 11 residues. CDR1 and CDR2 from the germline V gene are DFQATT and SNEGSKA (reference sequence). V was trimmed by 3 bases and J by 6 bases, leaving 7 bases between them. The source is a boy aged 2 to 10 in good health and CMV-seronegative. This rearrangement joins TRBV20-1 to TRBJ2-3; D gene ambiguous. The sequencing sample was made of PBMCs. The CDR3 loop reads CSASSVDTQYF. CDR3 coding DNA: TGCAGTGCTAGTTCGGTGGATACGCAGTATTTT.